Shown below are 25 T cell receptor beta chains from a single sample sequenced in a study of cytomegalovirus exposure and HLA in healthy donors. PCR used 60 Vbeta primers and 13 Jbeta primers. TCRdb keeps only in-frame clones here, not all; method: immunoSEQ multiplex PCR. The sample consists of about 140,000 clones, around 78% of them appearing once. Sequencing input: PBMCs. These receptors all come from a woman aged 18-35 years in good health and CMV-seropositive.

The chain carries TRBV29-1 and TRBJ2-5; 13 nucleotides agree with TRBD2. CDR3 size: 14 residues. After removal of 6 bases from V and 1 base from J, the junction contained 2 bases not matched to a gene. Looked up from germline, CDR1 is SQVTM and CDR2 is ANQGSEA. In DNA form, the CDR3 reads TGCAGCGTAACTAGCGGGGGGGCCCAAGAGACCCAGTACTTC. Its protein is CSVTSGGAQETQYF. Combining the CDR3 with reference TRBV29-1 and TRBJ2-5 gives the whole variable domain SAVISQKPSRDICQRGTSLTIQCQVDSQVTMMFWYRQQPGQSLTLIATANQGSEATYESGFVIDKFPISRPNLTFSTLTVSNMSPEDSSIYLCSVTSGGAQETQYFGPGTRLLVL.

This clone was seen only once. The rearrangement uses TRBV19 and TRBJ1-5; D is uncertain. Germline-derived CDR1 and CDR2 are LNHDA and SQIVND (reference sequence). The V and J ends lost 3 bases and 9 bases respectively, with 9 bases between them. The CDR3 runs 12 residues. In DNA, the CDR3 is TGTGCCAGTAGTATCGGGATGCGGCCCCAGCATTTT. Protein: CASSIGMRPQHF. Full variable domain (rest looked up from reference TRBV19 and TRBJ1-5): DGGITQSPKYLFRKEGQNVTLSCEQNLNHDAMYWYRQDPGQGLRLIYYSQIVNDFQKGDIAEGYSVSREKKESFPLTVTSAQKNPTAFYLCASSIGMRPQHFGDGTRLSIL.

The chain joins TRBV5-4 to TRBJ1-1, with 7 nucleotides matching TRBD1. CDR1 and CDR2 from the germline V gene are SGHNT and YYREEE (reference sequence). Losses at the gene ends were 4 bases for V and 6 bases for J; bases not matched to a gene: 9. The CDR3 sequence is 14 residues long. CDR3 protein: CASSITGAIAEAFF. As DNA, the CDR3 is TGTGCCAGCAGCATAACAGGGGCCATCGCTGAAGCTTTCTTT. The variable domain in full, completed from reference TRBV5-4 and TRBJ1-1, reads ETGVTQSPTHLIKTRGQQVTLRCSSQSGHNTVSWYQQALGQGPQFIFQYYREEENGRGNFPPRFSGLQFPNYSSELNVNALELDDSALYLCASSITGAIAEAFFGQGTRLTVV.

J is TRBJ2-7 and V is TRBV18, with TRBD1 matching 12 bases. Germline V gene lookup returns CDR1 KGHSH and CDR2 LQKENI. Germline trimming cut 5 bases from V and 4 bases from J; bases unmatched to any gene: 12. The CDR3 runs 17 residues. In DNA form, the CDR3 reads TGTGCCAGCTCAGTGGGACAGGGGGCGCTGGGAAATTACGAGCAGTACTTC. Residues: CASSVGQGALGNYEQYF. Full variable domain (missing parts from reference TRBV18 and TRBJ2-7): NAGVMQNPRHLVRRRGQEARLRCSPMKGHSHVYWYRQLPEEGLKFMVYLQKENIIDESGMPKERFSAEFPKEGPSILRIQQVVRGDSAAYFCASSVGQGALGNYEQYFGPGTRLTVT.

This clone appeared a few times. The chain couples TRBV30 to TRBJ1-1, with D uncertain. The CDR3 spans 13 residues. Trimming took off 0 bases at V and 0 bases at J, with 5 bases between the two ends. Germline lookup yields CDR1 GTSNPN and CDR2 SVGIG (reference sequence). The CDR3 nucleotides are TGTGCCTGGAGTGTGAGGATGAACACTGAAGCTTTCTTT. This gives the protein CAWSVRMNTEAFF.

V is TRBV7-9 and J is TRBJ1-4, with 7 bases that match TRBD1. The germline gives CDR1 SEHNR, CDR2 FQNEAQ (reference sequence). With 1 base clipped from V and 6 bases from J, the junction kept 5 bases outside the gene matches. This CDR3 is 15 amino acids long. The CDR3, as DNA: TGTGCCAGCAGCTTAGAGGGACAGAGATATGAAAAACTGTTTTTT. The encoded protein is CASSLEGQRYEKLFF.

The gene calls are TRBV13 and TRBJ2-3; D is unclear. Germline V gene data show CDR1 as PRHDT and CDR2 as FYEKMQ (reference sequence). V dropped 0 bases and J dropped 4 bases, with 11 bases sitting between them. The CDR3 is made up of 15 amino acids. CDR3 sequence (DNA): TGTGCCAGCAGCTTAGGGGGCAGTTTTGCAGATACGCAGTATTTT. It yields the protein CASSLGGSFADTQYF.

The CDR3 sequence: CASSQDSGGSYGYTF. Here the CDR3 DNA reads TGCGCCAGCAGCCAAGATAGTGGGGGGTCCTATGGCTACACCTTC. The chain employs TRBV4-1 and TRBJ1-2; TRBD1 might be the D (5 bases). There are 15 residues in the CDR3. The germline V gene has CDR1 MGHRA and CDR2 YSYEKL. Between the trimmed V and J ends, which lost 0 bases and 4 bases, there was a span of 12 bases.

The CDR3 nucleotides are TGTGCCAGCAACCAGGGGCTGAGCTCCTATAATTCACCCCTCCACTTT. Translation: CASNQGLSSYNSPLHF. The chain carries TRBV5-6 and TRBJ1-6; D is perhaps TRBD1 (6 bases). The germline V and J ends were trimmed by 6 bases and 0 bases, with 13 bases remaining between them. Germline V lookup: CDR1 SGHDT, CDR2 YYEEEE. The CDR3 extends over 16 amino acids.

J is TRBJ1-1 and V is TRBV5-1; D not certain. The CDR3 contains 14 residues. Germline V lookup: CDR1 SGHRS, CDR2 YFSETQ. V lost 1 base, J lost 3 bases, and 10 bases lay in between. CDR3 region: CASSLLSSDTEAFF. The CDR3 region has the DNA TGCGCCAGCAGCTTGCTTTCTTCGGACACTGAAGCTTTCTTT.

The V gene is TRBV29-1, the J gene TRBJ2-7, with 11 bases lining up with TRBD1. The J segment lost 3 bases and the V segment lost 4 bases, leaving 8 bases of the junction unmatched. Germline CDR1 SQVTM, CDR2 ANQGSEA. The CDR3 runs to 15 residues. The CDR3: CSVGLTGTGGYEQYF. CDR3 in DNA: TGCAGCGTTGGGCTAACCGGGACAGGGGGCTACGAGCAGTACTTC.

The rearrangement links TRBV7-2 to TRBJ1-5; 8 nucleotides line up with TRBD1. Germline CDR1 SGHTA, CDR2 FQGNSA. Germline trimming cut 8 bases from V and 4 bases from J; bases unmatched to any gene: 1. The CDR3 is made up of 12 amino acids. The CDR3 loop is CASGQGNQPQHF. CDR3 nucleotides: TGTGCCAGCGGACAGGGTAATCAGCCCCAGCATTTT.

The rearrangement uses TRBV5-1 and TRBJ1-1; D might be TRBD1 (6 bases). The CDR3 covers 19 residues. Trimming left V 2 bases short and J 1 base short, with 24 bases between. Germline CDR1 reads SGHRS; CDR2 reads YFSETQ. For the CDR3, the DNA is TGCGCCAGCAGCTTTCGGTTCGGAGAACAGGGCCAGAGGAACACTGAAGCTTTCTTT. It codes for CASSFRFGEQGQRNTEAFF.

The rearrangement joins TRBV5-1 to TRBJ2-3, with a tentative D call TRBD2 (9 bases). The CDR3 covers 15 residues. CDR1 SGHRS and CDR2 YFSETQ come from the germline V gene. V lost 7 bases and J 3 bases, leaving 18 bases between the germline ends. This chain's CDR3 is CASYRGGLATDTQYF. The CDR3 DNA sequence: TGCGCCAGCTACAGGGGGGGACTAGCAACAGATACGCAGTATTTT.

This chain links TRBV4-1 with TRBJ2-1, with D possibly being TRBD2 (5 bases). This CDR3 has 15 amino acids. Germline-derived CDR1 and CDR2 are MGHRA and YSYEKL. Trimming stripped 2 bases from V and 4 bases from J, with 12 bases between. CDR3 residues: CASSQPDWEYNEQFF. As DNA, the CDR3 is TGCGCCAGCAGCCAACCCGACTGGGAGTACAATGAGCAGTTCTTC.

V usage is TRBV19 and J usage is TRBJ2-3, with D possibly TRBD2 on 6 matching bases. Germline V lookup: CDR1 LNHDA, CDR2 SQIVND (reference sequence). The CDR3 has 16 amino acids. Trimming left V 5 bases short and J 0 bases short, with 15 bases between. Here the CDR3 DNA reads TGTGCCAGTAGTCTCCGGAGCGGGCCTAGCACAGATACGCAGTATTTT. It encodes CASSLRSGPSTDTQYF.

The chain carries TRBV4-1 and TRBJ1-4; D remains ambiguous. The germline V gene has CDR1 MGHRA and CDR2 YSYEKL. The CDR3 runs to 14 residues. Deletions cut 2 bases from V and 5 bases from J, with 9 bases between. CDR3 protein: CASSQSSLNEKLFF. The CDR3 DNA follows: TGCGCCAGCAGCCAATCCTCCTTGAATGAAAAACTGTTTTTT.

The chain couples TRBV29-1 to TRBJ2-1, with D possibly being TRBD2 (7 bases). Germline lookup yields CDR1 SQVTM and CDR2 ANQGSEA. The length of the CDR3 is 15 residues. Trimming removed 8 bases from V and 5 bases from J, with 22 bases in between. Written as DNA, the CDR3 is TGCAGCCTTTTTGGGGGGGCGGTTGGAAACAATGAGCAGTTCTTC. Amino acids: CSLFGGAVGNNEQFF.

This clone was seen just once. The genes are TRBV11-2 and TRBJ1-6; no clear D gene. Germline V gene sequence: CDR1 SGHAT, CDR2 FQNNGV. Trimming cost V 2 bases and J 3 bases, with 20 bases left between them. The CDR3 has 19 residues. In DNA form, the CDR3 reads TGTGCCAGCAGCTTACGACATAAAACGAACTCAAACTATAATTCACCCCTCCACTTT. Encoded protein: CASSLRHKTNSNYNSPLHF. The whole variable domain, remainder taken from reference TRBV11-2 and TRBJ1-6, is EAGVAQSPRYKIIEKRQSVAFWCNPISGHATLYWYQQILGQGPKLLIQFQNNGVVDDSQLPKDRFSAERLKGVDSTLKIQPAKLEDSAVYLCASSLRHKTNSNYNSPLHFGNGTRLTVT.

The rearrangement joins TRBV13 to TRBJ2-2; D gene uncertain. The V gene's germline CDR1 is PRHDT and CDR2 FYEKMQ (reference sequence). The CDR3 spans 13 residues. V lost 10 bases to trimming and J lost 6 bases, with 15 bases between them. The CDR3 loop is CATLQEAAGELFF. As DNA, the CDR3 is TGTGCCACCCTCCAGGAAGCCGCCGGGGAGCTGTTTTTT.

V and J are TRBV7-2 and TRBJ2-7, with no clear D. V shed 0 bases and J shed 0 bases, with 9 bases lying between them. CDR1 and CDR2 (germline): SGHTA, FQGNSA. CDR3 length: 15 residues. CDR3 in DNA: TGTGCCAGCAGCTTAGCACTACCCGTCTCCTACGAGCAGTACTTC. As protein: CASSLALPVSYEQYF.

The J gene is TRBJ1-2, the V gene TRBV7-2; 7 bases fit TRBD1. The CDR3 has 13 residues. Losses at the gene ends were 5 bases for V and 8 bases for J; bases not matched to a gene: 8. From germline, CDR1 is SGHTA and CDR2 FQGNSA. Here the CDR3 DNA reads TGTGCCAGCAGCCCACAGGACAGGAGGGGCTACACCTTC. Its protein product is CASSPQDRRGYTF. Filled out from reference TRBV7-2 and TRBJ1-2, the complete variable domain reads GAGVSQSPSNKVTEKGKDVELRCDPISGHTALYWYRQSLGQGLEFLIYFQGNSAPDKSGLPSDRFSAERTGGSVSTLTIQRTQQEDSAVYLCASSPQDRRGYTFGSGTRLTVV.

The rearrangement uses TRBV30 and TRBJ1-4; 9 positions match TRBD1. CDR1 GTSNPN and CDR2 SVGIG come from the germline V gene (reference sequence). V was clipped by 3 bases and J by 7 bases; unmatched bases: 9. The CDR3 sequence is 15 residues long. The CDR3 loop is CAWSPPGTGFEKLFF. The CDR3 DNA is TGTGCCTGGAGCCCTCCCGGGACAGGGTTTGAAAAACTGTTTTTT. The whole variable domain, filled in from reference TRBV30 and TRBJ1-4, reads SQTIHQWPATLVQPVGSPLSLECTVEGTSNPNLYWYRQAAGRGLQLLFYSVGIGQISSEVPQNLSASRPQDRQFILSSKKLLLSDSGFYLCAWSPPGTGFEKLFFGSGTQLSVL.

The genes are TRBV14 and TRBJ2-7; TRBD1 agrees at 7 bases. Per the germline V gene, CDR1 is SGHDN and CDR2 is FVKESK. This CDR3 is 13 amino acids long. V lost 3 bases to trimming and J lost 8 bases; unmatched junction nucleotides: 7. CDR3 coding DNA: TGTGCCAGCAGCCAGGGACAGCGCCTAAAGCAGTACTTC. Translated, it gives CASSQGQRLKQYF.

The rearrangement uses TRBV9 and TRBJ1-1, with TRBD1 matching 8 bases. Germline V gene lookup returns CDR1 SGDLS and CDR2 YYNGEE. V trimming: 4 bases; J trimming: 5 bases; junction bases outside the gene matches: 10. The length of the CDR3 is 15 residues. The CDR3 DNA reads TGTGCCAGCAGCTCAACCAGGGGGCGCGGGACTGAAGCTTTCTTT. Its protein product is CASSSTRGRGTEAFF.